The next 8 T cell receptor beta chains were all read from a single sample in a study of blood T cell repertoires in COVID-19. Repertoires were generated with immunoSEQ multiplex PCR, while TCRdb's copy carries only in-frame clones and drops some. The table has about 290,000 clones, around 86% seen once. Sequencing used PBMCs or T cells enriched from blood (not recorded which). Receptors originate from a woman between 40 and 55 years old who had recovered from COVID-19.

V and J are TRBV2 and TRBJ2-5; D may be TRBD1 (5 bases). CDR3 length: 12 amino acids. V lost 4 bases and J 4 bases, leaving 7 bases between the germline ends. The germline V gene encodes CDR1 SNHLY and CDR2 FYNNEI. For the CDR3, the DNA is TGTGCCAGCAGTGCAGGGCCAGAGACCCAGTACTTC. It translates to CASSAGPETQYF. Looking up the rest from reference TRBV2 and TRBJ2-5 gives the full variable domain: EPEVTQTPSHQVTQMGQEVILRCVPISNHLYFYWYRQILGQKVEFLVSFYNNEISEKSEIFDDQFSVERPDGSNFTLKIRSTKLEDSAMYFCASSAGPETQYFGPGTRLLVL.

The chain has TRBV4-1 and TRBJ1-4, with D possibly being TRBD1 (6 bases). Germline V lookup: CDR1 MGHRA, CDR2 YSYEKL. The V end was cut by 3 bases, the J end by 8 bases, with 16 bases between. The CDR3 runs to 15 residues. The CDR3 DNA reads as TGCGCCAGCAGCCAGGGGACCCGACAGGCGGAAAAACTGTTTTTT. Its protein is CASSQGTRQAEKLFF.

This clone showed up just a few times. The CDR3 DNA follows: TGTGCCAGCAGTCCGAAGAGCCCCGGGGGGGTTGGCGGGGAGCTGTTTTTT. The encoded protein is CASSPKSPGGVGGELFF. The chain couples TRBV2 to TRBJ2-2; 8 nucleotides agree with TRBD2. From germline, CDR1 is SNHLY and CDR2 FYNNEI. Unmatched junction bases numbered 15, after V lost 5 bases and J lost 7 bases. This CDR3 has 17 amino acids.

CDR3 sequence: CASRPTPQGRSYYGYTF. The CDR3 region has the DNA TGTGCCAGCCGACCTACGCCACAGGGTAGGAGCTACTATGGCTACACCTTC. This sequence joins TRBV27 and TRBJ1-2; TRBD1 is a possible D gene (6 bases). CDR3 length equals 17 residues. Germline CDR1 is MNHEY and CDR2 is SMNVEV (reference sequence). Trimming took 8 bases from V and 3 from J, leaving 25 bases between them.

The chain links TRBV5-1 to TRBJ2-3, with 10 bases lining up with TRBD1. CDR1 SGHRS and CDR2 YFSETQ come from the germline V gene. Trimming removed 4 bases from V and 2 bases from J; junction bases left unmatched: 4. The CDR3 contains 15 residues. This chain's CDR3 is CASSETGGPTDTQYF. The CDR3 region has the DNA TGCGCCAGCAGCGAGACAGGGGGCCCCACAGATACGCAGTATTTT.

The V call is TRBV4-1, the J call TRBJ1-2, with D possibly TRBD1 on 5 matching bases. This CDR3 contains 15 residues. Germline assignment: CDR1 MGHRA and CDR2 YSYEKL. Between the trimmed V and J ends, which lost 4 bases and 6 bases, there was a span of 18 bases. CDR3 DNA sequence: TGCGCCAGCAGCCCGTACGGGACTGGAGCGGATGGCTACACCTTC. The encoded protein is CASSPYGTGADGYTF.

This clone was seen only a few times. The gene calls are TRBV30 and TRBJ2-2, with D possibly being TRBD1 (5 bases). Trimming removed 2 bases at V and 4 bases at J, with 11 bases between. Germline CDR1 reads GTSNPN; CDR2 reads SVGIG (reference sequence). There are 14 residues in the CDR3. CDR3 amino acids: CAWSIRASTGELFF. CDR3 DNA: TGTGCCTGGAGTATCAGGGCTTCCACCGGGGAGCTGTTTTTT.

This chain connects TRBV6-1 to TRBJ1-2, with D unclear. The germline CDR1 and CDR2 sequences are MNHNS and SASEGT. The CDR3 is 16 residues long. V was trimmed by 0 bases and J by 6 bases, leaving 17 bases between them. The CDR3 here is CASSEAVEDTFDGYTF. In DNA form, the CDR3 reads TGTGCCAGCAGTGAAGCGGTCGAAGACACCTTTGATGGCTACACCTTC.